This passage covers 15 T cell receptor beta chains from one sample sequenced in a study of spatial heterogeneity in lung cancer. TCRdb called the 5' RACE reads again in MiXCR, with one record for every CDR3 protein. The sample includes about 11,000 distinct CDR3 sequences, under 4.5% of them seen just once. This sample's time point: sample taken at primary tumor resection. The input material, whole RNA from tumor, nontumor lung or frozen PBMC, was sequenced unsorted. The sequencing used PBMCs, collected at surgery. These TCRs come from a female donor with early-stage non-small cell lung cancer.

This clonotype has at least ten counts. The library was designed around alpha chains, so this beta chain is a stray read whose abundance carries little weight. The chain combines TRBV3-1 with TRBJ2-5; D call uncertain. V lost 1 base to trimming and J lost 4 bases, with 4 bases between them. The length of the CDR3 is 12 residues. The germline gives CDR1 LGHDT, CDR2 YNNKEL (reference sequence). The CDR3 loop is CASSQVVETQYF. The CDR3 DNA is TGTGCCAGCAGCCAAGTAGTAGAGACCCAGTACTTC.

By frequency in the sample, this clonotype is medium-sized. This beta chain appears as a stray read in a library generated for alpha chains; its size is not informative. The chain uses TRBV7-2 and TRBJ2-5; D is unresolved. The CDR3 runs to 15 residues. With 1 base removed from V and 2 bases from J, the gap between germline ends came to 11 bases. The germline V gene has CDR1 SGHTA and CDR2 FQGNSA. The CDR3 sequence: CASSLEPNRQETQYF. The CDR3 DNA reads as TGTGCCAGCAGCTTAGAACCGAACAGACAAGAGACCCAGTACTTC. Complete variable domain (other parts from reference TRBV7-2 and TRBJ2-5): GAGVSQSPSNKVTEKGKDVELRCDPISGHTALYWYRQSLGQGLEFLIYFQGNSAPDKSGLPSDRFSAERTGGSVSTLTIQRTQQEDSAVYLCASSLEPNRQETQYFGPGTRLLVL.

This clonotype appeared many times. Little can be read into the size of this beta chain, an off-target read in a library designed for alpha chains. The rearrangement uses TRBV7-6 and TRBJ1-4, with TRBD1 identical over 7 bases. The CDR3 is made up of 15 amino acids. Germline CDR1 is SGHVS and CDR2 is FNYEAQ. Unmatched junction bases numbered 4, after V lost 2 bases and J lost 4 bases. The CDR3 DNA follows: TGTGCCAGCAGCTTACTAGGACAGGATAATGAAAAACTGTTTTTT. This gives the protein CASSLLGQDNEKLFF.

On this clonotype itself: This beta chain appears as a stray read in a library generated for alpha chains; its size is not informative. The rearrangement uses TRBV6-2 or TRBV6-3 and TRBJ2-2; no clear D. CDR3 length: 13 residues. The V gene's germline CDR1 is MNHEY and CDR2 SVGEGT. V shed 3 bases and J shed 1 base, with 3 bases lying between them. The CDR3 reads CASSYQNTGELFF. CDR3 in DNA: TGTGCCAGCAGTTATCAGAACACCGGGGAGCTGTTTTTT.

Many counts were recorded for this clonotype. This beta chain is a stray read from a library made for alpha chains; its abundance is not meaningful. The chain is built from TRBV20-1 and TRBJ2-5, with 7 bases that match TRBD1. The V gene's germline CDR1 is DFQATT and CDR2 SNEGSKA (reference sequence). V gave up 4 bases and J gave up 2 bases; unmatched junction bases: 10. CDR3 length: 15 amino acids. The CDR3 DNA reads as TGCAGTGCTAAGGGGAACACAGGGGATCAAGAGACCCAGTACTTC. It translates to CSAKGNTGDQETQYF.

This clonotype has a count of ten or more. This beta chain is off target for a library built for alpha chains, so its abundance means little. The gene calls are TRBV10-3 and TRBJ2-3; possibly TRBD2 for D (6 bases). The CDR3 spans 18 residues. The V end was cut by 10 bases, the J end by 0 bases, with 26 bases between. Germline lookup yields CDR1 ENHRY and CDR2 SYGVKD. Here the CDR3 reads CATKGGDSSFTSTDTQYF. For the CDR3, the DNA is TGTGCCACCAAGGGAGGAGACTCCTCCTTTACTAGCACAGATACGCAGTATTTT.

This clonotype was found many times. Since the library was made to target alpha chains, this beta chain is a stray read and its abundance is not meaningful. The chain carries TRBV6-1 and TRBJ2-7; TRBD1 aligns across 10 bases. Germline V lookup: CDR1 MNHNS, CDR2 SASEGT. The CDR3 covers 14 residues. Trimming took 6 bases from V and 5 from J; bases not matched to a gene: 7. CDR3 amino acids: CASRRQGAVDEQYF. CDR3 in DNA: TGTGCCAGCAGACGACAGGGGGCTGTCGACGAGCAGTACTTC.

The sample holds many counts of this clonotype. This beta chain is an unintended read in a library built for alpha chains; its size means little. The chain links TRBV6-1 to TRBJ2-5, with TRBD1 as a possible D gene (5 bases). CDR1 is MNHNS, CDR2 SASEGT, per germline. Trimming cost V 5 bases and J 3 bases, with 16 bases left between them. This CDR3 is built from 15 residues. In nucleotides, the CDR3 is TGTGCCAGCAGTCTCACGGGCAGGGCTGAAGAGACCCAGTACTTC. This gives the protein CASSLTGRAEETQYF.

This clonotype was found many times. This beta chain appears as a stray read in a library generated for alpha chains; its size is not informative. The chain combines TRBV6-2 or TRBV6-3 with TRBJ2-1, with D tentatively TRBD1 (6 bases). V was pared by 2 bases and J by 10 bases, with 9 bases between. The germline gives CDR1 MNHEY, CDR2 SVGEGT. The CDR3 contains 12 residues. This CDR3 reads CASSYDRGEQFF. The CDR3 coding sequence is TGTGCCAGCAGTTACGATAGGGGGGAGCAGTTCTTC.

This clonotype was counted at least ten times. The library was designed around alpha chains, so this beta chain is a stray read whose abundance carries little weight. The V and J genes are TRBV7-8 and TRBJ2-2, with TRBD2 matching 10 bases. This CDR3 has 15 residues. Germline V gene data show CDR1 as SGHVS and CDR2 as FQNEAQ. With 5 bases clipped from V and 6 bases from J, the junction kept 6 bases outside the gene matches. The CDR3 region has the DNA TGTGCCAGCAGCCGCAGCGGGGGGGCCGCCGGGGAGCTGTTTTTT. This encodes CASSRSGGAAGELFF.

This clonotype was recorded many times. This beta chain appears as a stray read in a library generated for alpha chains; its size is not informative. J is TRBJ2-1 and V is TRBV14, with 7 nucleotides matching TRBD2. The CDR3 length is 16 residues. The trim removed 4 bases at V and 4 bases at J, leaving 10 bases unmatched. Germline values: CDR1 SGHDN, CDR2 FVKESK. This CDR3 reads CASSLLGAGPYNEQFF. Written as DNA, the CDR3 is TGTGCCAGCAGCCTGCTAGGAGCGGGGCCTTACAATGAGCAGTTCTTC. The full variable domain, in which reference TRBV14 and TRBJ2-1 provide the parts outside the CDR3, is EAGVTQFPSHSVIEKGQTVTLRCDPISGHDNLYWYRRVMGKEIKFLLHFVKESKQDESGMPNNRFLAERTGGTYSTLKVQPAELEDSGVYFCASSLLGAGPYNEQFFGPGTRLTVL.

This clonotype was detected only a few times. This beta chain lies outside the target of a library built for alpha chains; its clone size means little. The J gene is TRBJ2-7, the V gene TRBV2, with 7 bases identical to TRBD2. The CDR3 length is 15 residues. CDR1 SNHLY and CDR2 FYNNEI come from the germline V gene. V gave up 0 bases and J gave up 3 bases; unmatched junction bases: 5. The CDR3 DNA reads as TGTGCCAGCAGTGAAGCAAGCGGGACCCTCTACGAGCAGTACTTC. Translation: CASSEASGTLYEQYF.

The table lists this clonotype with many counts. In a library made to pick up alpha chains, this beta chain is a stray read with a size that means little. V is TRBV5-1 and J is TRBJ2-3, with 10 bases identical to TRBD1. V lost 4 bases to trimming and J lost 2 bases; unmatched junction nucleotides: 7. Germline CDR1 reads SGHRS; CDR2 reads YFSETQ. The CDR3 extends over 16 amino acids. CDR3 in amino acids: CASSLLTGGNTDTQYF. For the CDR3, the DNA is TGCGCCAGCAGCCTGTTGACAGGGGGCAACACAGATACGCAGTATTTT.

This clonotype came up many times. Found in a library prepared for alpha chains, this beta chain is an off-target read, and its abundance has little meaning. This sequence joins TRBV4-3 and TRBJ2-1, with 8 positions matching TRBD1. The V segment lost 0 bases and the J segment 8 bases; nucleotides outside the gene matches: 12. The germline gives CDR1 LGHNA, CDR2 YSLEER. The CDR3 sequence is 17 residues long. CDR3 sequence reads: CASSQDTTGGGVYEQFF. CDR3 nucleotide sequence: TGCGCCAGCAGCCAAGATACCACAGGGGGAGGTGTCTATGAGCAGTTCTTC.

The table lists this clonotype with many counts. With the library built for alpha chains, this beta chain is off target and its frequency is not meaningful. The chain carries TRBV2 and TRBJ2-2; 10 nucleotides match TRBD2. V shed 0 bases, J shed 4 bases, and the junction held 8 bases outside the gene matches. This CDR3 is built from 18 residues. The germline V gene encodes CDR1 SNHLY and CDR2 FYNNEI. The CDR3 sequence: CASSEAFQREGVTGELFF. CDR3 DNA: TGTGCCAGCAGTGAAGCATTCCAGCGGGAGGGTGTCACCGGGGAGCTGTTTTTT.